This T cell receptor (beta chain) originates from a study of neoadjuvant anti-PD-1 for oral cavity cancer. The table came from immunoSEQ multiplex PCR; TCRdb's copy has only in-frame clones and leaves some out. The sample lists 9,500 to 12,000 clones, 40% to 65% occurring once. The patients had HPV-negative, locally advanced oral cavity squamous cell carcinoma. With respect to this clone: Its antigen remains unidentified. Relative to the germline gene, one junction end is altered; a read error may explain this.

Study-wide results and caveats: Each response group had just a few patients in TCR analyses.

CDR3 length: 16 amino acids. Germline V gene data show CDR1 as ENHRY and CDR2 as SYGVKD. This TCR was recovered from a person between 40 and 85 years old with oral cavity squamous cell carcinoma. The chain combines TRBV10-3 with TRBJ2-1; the D call may be TRBD1 or TRBD2 (5 bases each). Material: tumor tissue, obtained before nivolumab (anti-PD-1) treatment. CDR3 residues: CAISADRDLKMNEQFF. The CDR3 DNA reads TGTGCCATCAGTGCAGACCGGGACCTAAAAATGAATGAGCAATTCTTC.